This T cell receptor beta chain was sequenced in a study of OX40 agonist ivuxolimab in advanced cancers. Regarding the study in general: The costimulatory receptor OX40 (CD134) was targeted by ivuxolimab, a fully human IgG2 agonistic monoclonal antibody. Intravenous ivuxolimab was administered to patients every 2 weeks at six dose levels: 0.01, 0.1, 0.3, 1.5, 3 and 10 mg/kg. The paper reports the monotherapy dose-escalation portion (N of about 56 patients) of the phase I ivuxolimab trial. Prior anti-PD-1, anti-PD-L1 or anti-CTLA-4 therapy was permitted, and checkpoint inhibitors had been received by about 44% of dose-escalation patients. A male proportion of 82.7% and a mean age of approximately 60 years, ranging from 23 to 79, were recorded for the dose-escalation cohort. Partial responses occurred in three dose-escalation patients, of whom one had hepatocellular carcinoma and two had cutaneous melanoma. Of the approximately 53 patients in dose escalation, about 20 had hepatocellular carcinoma, some 15 had melanoma, 9 had renal cell carcinoma and 9 had head and neck cancer. Peripheral TCRbeta sequencing aimed to test whether ivuxolimab altered TCR sequence diversity and caused clonal T-cell expansion.

The trial excluded patients who had a history of autoimmune disease or who were on systemic immunosuppression. Peripheral blood for TCR sequencing was drawn from every dose cohort at baseline, at cycle 4 day 1 and at cycle 7 day 1. The samples were drawn from a first-in-human, open-label, multicenter phase I dose-escalation trial of ivuxolimab. Adults with locally advanced or metastatic melanoma, renal cell, hepatocellular, or head and neck squamous cell carcinoma were enrolled in the trial. Before TCR sequencing, CD4+ T cells and CD8+ T cells from peripheral blood were sorted into separate populations. Remarks on this clone: The specificity of this receptor is unknown. No base-level quality is on record; no much larger clone is a single base apart.

To sequence the TCRbeta CDR3 region, genomic DNA was isolated from the sorted cells. TCRbeta CDR3 regions were sequenced using the immunoSEQ Assay. TCRdb took over this immuneACCESS table, retaining in-frame rearrangements with V and J assigned. Such tables are incomplete; in checked studies, under half of the missing clones stem from an unresolved V gene, and the remainder is unexplained. In all, the sample holds roughly 50,000 clones, and roughly 83% of those were seen once. Under 15% of the sample goes to the ten largest clones. The CDR3 measures 15 amino acids from cysteine to valine. CDR3 DNA only is kept here, 45 bases in frame from base 1. Via the germline V gene, CDR1 is KGHSH and CDR2 LQKENI. V and J lose 2 bases and 2 bases, and a span of 13 bases separates them. Overall study outcomes, separate from this receptor: Which antigens the clonally expanded peripheral T cells were specific for was not determined. After ivuxolimab, more expanded clones were found on average in CD8+ T cells than in CD4+ T cells. Low levels of normalized T-cell clonal expansion were also shown by some nonresponding patients. At doses of 0.1 to 3.0 mg/kg, clonal expansion of both CD4+ and CD8+ T cells in blood was seen between baseline and week 6. In the 0.1-3.0 mg/kg groups, partial responders were among the patients with the lowest normalized peripheral clonal expansion, particularly in CD8+ T cells.

The sequencing here drew on CD4+ or CD8+ T cells sorted from blood, taken in a trial of the OX40 agonist ivuxolimab. The chain joins TRBV18 to TRBJ2-7; no D gene call is confident. The sequence was obtained from an adult with an advanced solid tumor such as melanoma, head and neck, liver or kidney cancer. The CDR3 amino acid sequence is: CASSPSALTPYEQYV. The DNA sequence is TGTGCCAGCTCACCATCCGCCCTCACACCCTACGAGCAGTACGTC.